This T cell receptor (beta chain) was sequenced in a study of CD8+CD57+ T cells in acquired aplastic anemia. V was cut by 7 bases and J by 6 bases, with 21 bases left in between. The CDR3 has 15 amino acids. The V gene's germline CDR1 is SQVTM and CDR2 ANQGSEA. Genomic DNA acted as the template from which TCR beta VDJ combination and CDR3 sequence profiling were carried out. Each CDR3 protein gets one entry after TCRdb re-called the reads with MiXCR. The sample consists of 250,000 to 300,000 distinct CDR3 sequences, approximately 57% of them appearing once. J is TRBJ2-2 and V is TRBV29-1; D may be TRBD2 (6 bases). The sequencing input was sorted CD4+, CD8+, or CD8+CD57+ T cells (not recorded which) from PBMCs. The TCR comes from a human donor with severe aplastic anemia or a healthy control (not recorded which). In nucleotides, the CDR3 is TGCAGCGCCCTAAGAAGAACTAGCATCCCCGGGGAGCTGTTTTTT. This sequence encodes CSALRRTSIPGELFF.